This is a list of T cell receptor beta chains from one sample in a study of neurological immune-mediated disorders. TCRdb reanalysed the 5' RACE reads using MiXCR and keeps one entry per CDR3 protein. The sample includes tens of thousands of distinct CDR3 sequences, 17% of them seen just once. Sequencing was done on a sample of PBMCs. These receptors all come from a woman between 40 and 50 years old in good health. CDR3s include the opening cysteine and the closing phenylalanine or tryptophan. A D gene is named only where the DNA matches it firmly. The size of a clone is reported for some rows only, either as once, few or many, or as a class for expanded clones.

TRBJ2-1	TRBV5-1	16	.	many	TGCGCTTCCCGAGGAGAGGGTTACAGCTCCTACAATGAGCAGTTCTTC	CASRGEGYSSYNEQFF
TRBJ2-1	TRBV29-1	12	.	many	TGCAGCGTTGCCGACTCCTACAATGAGCAGTTCTTC	CSVADSYNEQFF
TRBJ2-4	TRBV18	15	.	many	TGTGCCAGCTCGTTCGGGGTCGCAGCCAAAAACATTCAGTACTTC	CASSFGVAAKNIQYF
TRBJ2-7	TRBV7-9	12	.	many	TGTGCCAGCAGCCTGGATATCTACGAGCAGTACTTC	CASSLDIYEQYF
TRBJ1-1	TRBV6-5	15	TRBD1	many	TGTGCCAGCAGTTTTGACAGGGTGGAAATCCCTGAAGCTTTCTTT	CASSFDRVEIPEAFF
TRBJ2-1	TRBV7-6	16	TRBD1	.	TGTGCCAGCAGCTTCCTTTGGGGGACAGGCTCCAATGAGCAGTTCTTC	CASSFLWGTGSNEQFF
TRBJ1-2	TRBV5-1	13	.	.	TGCGCCAGCAGCCCGGGGGGTGTCTATGGCTACACCTTC	CASSPGGVYGYTF
TRBJ2-1	TRBV12-3/TRBV12-4	15	TRBD2	many	TGTGCCAGCAATGACCCAGCGGGGGGTCTCAATGAGCAGTTCTTC	CASNDPAGGLNEQFF
TRBJ1-2	TRBV30	15	.	many	TGTGCCTCCACCTCGGGACGGGACCCTCGGGGTGGCTACACCTTC	CASTSGRDPRGGYTF
TRBJ2-2	TRBV29-1	14	TRBD1	many	TGCAGCGTTGAAGGGACAGGGAACACCGGGGAGCTGTTTTTT	CSVEGTGNTGELFF
TRBJ2-2	TRBV12-3/TRBV12-4	14	.	few	TGTGCCAGCAGTTTAGCGATGGGGGGCGGGGAGCTGTTTTTT	CASSLAMGGGELFF
TRBJ2-6	TRBV2	17	TRBD1	few	TGTGCCAGCAGTGATTCGGGACAGGGGACTGGGGCCAACGTCCTGACTTTC	CASSDSGQGTGANVLTF
TRBJ2-3	TRBV15	16	TRBD1	.	TGTGCCACCAGCAGACGGACAGGGAGTCTGGCAGATACGCAGTATTTT	CATSRRTGSLADTQYF
TRBJ2-6	TRBV2	18	TRBD1	.	TGTGCCAGCAGTGACGTGGGACAGGTCCTCTCTGGGGCCAACGTCCTGACTTTC	CASSDVGQVLSGANVLTF